This T cell receptor (beta chain) is from a study of cytomegalovirus exposure and HLA in healthy donors. Researchers ran the PCR with 60 Vbeta and 13 Jbeta primers. Method: immunoSEQ multiplex PCR; TCRdb's copy keeps in-frame clones and lacks some. The sample data list roughly 50,000 clones. V was trimmed by 1 base and J by 7 bases, leaving 11 bases between them. Per germline, CDR1 SGHDN and CDR2 FVKESK. This CDR3 comprises 13 residues. Sequencing was carried out using PBMCs. The receptor was isolated from a woman aged 40-49 years in good health and CMV-seronegative. The chain employs TRBV14 and TRBJ2-7; no clear D gene. The CDR3 sequence: CASSQGLSREQYF. The CDR3 DNA sequence: TGTGCCAGCAGCCAAGGTTTATCGAGGGAGCAGTACTTC. The variable domain in full, completed from reference TRBV14 and TRBJ2-7, reads EAGVTQFPSHSVIEKGQTVTLRCDPISGHDNLYWYRRVMGKEIKFLLHFVKESKQDESGMPNNRFLAERTGGTYSTLKVQPAELEDSGVYFCASSQGLSREQYFGPGTRLTVT.